The source of this T cell receptor beta chain is a study of blood T cell repertoires in COVID-19. Overall study context: The study drew acute and convalescent COVID-19 samples from the United States, Italy and Spain. The analysed material was cDNA or gDNA that came from T cells, B-cell-depleted T cells, or PBMCs.

The CDR3 covers 16 residues. The V end was cut by 0 bases, the J end by 2 bases, with 11 bases between. Per the germline V gene, CDR1 is MNHEY and CDR2 is SVGAGI. Authors' analysis steps: Scientists estimated how many nucleated cells there were by amplifying reference gene primers. Here immunoSEQ multiplex PCR was the method, and the copy in TCRdb shows in-frame clones only, minus some. That table is the source of V, J and clone size, and D and trimming were worked out from the DNA. This sample has about 240,000 clones; about 83% occur once, and the top ten carry about 12%. The chain uses TRBV6-5 and TRBJ1-3; the D gene is possibly TRBD1 (5 bases). The sequenced sample consisted of peripheral blood. The sequence was collected from a man older than 75 with acute or convalescent COVID-19. The DNA for the CDR3 is TGTGCCAGCAGTTACTCAGGGGTAGGAGCTGGAAACACCATATATTTT. Its protein is CASSYSGVGAGNTIYF.